The source of this T cell receptor beta chain is a study of cytomegalovirus exposure and HLA in healthy donors. PCR employed 60 Vbeta and 13 Jbeta primers. Measured with immunoSEQ multiplex PCR; TCRdb has only the in-frame clones, and not every one. The sample holds some 190,000 clones, 87% seen once. As concerns this clone: Its specificity is unknown.

The V and J ends lost 6 bases and 6 bases, in that order; junction bases with no gene match: 11. Germline lookup yields CDR1 MNHEY and CDR2 SMNVEV (reference sequence). The CDR3 runs 16 residues. Points from the study as a whole: One variant, a missense change in DCLRE1C, was linked in a later analysis to TCR beta V- and J-gene trimming.

The sample was PBMCs. The TCR sequence derives from a young man in good health and CMV-seronegative. The chain uses TRBV27 and TRBJ2-3, with 11 bases matching TRBD2. The CDR3 spells CASSLIGLAGTDTQYF. The CDR3 DNA reads as TGTGCCAGCAGCCTTATCGGACTAGCGGGTACGGATACGCAGTATTTT.